This TCR beta chain was documented in a study of cytotoxic CD8 clonotypes in ibrutinib-treated CLL. This CDR3 has 14 amino acids. Germline CDR1 reads MNHEY; CDR2 reads SVGAGI. V dropped 10 bases and J dropped 3; count of bases not matched to a gene: 6. This table comes from immunoSEQ multiplex PCR, and its TCRdb copy is limited to in-frame clones, with some not included. The sample holds 130,000 to 150,000 clones, around 93% seen once. V gene TRBV6-5 combines with J gene TRBJ2-7, with TRBD2 matching over 13 bases. The clonotype originates from a human donor with chronic lymphocytic leukemia. Source: PBMCs, taken after 12 months of ibrutinib treatment. In DNA, the CDR3 is TGTGCCACTTTGACTAGCGGGAGGCGCTACGAGCAGTACTTC. Translated: CATLTSGRRYEQYF.